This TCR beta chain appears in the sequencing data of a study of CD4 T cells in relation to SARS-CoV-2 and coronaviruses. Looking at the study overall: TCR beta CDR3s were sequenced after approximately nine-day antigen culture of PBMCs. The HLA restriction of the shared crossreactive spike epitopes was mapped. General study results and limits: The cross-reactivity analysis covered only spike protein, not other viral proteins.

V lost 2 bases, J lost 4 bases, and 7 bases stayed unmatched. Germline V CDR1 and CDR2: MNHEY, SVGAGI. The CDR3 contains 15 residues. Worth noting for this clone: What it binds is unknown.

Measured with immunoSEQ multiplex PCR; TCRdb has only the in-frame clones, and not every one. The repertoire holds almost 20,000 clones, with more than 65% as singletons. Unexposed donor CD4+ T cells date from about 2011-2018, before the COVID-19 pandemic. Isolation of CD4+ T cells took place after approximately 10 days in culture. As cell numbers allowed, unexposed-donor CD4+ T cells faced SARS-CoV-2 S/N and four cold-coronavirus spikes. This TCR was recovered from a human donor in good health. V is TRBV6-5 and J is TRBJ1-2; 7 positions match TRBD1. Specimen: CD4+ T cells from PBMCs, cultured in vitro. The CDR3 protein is CASSYTGDVGYGYTF. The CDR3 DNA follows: TGTGCCAGCAGTTACACAGGGGATGTCGGCTATGGCTACACCTTC.